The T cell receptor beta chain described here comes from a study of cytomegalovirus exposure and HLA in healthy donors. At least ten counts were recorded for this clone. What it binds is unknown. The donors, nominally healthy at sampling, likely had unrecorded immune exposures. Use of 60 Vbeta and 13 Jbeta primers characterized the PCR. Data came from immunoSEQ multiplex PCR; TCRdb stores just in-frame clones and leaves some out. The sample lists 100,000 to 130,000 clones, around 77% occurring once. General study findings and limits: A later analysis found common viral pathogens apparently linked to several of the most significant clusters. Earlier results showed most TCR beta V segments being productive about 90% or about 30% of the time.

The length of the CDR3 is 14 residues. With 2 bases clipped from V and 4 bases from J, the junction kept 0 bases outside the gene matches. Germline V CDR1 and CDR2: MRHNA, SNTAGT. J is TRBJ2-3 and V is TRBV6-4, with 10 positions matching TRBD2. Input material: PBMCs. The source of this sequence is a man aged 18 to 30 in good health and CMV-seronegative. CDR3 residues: CASSDTSGADTQYF. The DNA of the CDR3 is TGTGCCAGCAGTGACACTAGCGGGGCAGATACGCAGTATTTT.